This T cell receptor (beta chain) was obtained from a study of T cells of healthy individuals. This clonotype has ten or more counts. V was trimmed by 5 bases and J by 0 bases, leaving 4 bases between them. The CDR3 contains 12 residues. TCRdb re-called the 5' RACE reads through MiXCR, storing one row per CDR3 protein. The sample shows tens of thousands of distinct CDR3 sequences, 4% to 5.5% of them seen only once. The chain combines TRBV12-3 or TRBV12-4 with TRBJ1-1; D gene uncertain. The receptor was derived from a female donor in good health. The CDR3 DNA follows: TGTGCCAGCAGTCGGGTGAACACTGAAGCTTTCTTT. Translated, it gives CASSRVNTEAFF.